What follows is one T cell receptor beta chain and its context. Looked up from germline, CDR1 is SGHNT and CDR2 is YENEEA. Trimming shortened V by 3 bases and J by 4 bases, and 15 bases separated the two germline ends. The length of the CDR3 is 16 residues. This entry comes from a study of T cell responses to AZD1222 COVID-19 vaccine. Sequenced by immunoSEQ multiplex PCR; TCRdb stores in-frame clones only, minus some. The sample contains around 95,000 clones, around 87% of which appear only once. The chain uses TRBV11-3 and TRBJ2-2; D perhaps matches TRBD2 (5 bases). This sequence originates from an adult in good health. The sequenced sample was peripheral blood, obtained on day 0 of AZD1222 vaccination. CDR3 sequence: CASSLIWAGATGELFF. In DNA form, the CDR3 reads TGTGCCAGCAGCTTGATCTGGGCGGGCGCCACCGGGGAGCTGTTTTTT.